Ten or more counts support the clone carrying this T cell receptor beta chain. Antigen unknown. The 5'RACE template-switching step produced TCR cDNA and added a universal primer site and UMIs. TCRdb re-called the 5' RACE reads with MiXCR, one entry per CDR3 protein. The sample contains about 320,000 distinct CDR3 sequences, approximately 4.3% of which appear only once. The data stem from a study of T cells after yellow fever vaccination. Trimming left V 5 bases short and J 2 bases short, with 7 bases between. The germline V gene encodes CDR1 SGHTA and CDR2 FQGNSA. CDR3 size: 12 residues. Study-wide results and caveats: Post-booster samples contained most primary-vaccination clones (more than 95% CD4, about 90% CD8).

This specimen consisted of PBMCs, obtained 15 days after the yellow fever booster vaccination. The receptor comes from a man between 18 and 35 years old who received the YFV17D yellow fever vaccine. This chain connects TRBV7-2 to TRBJ2-7; D is undetermined. CDR3 DNA sequence: TGTGCCAGCAGCCGTGACCCCTACGAGCAGTACTTC. Translation gives CASSRDPYEQYF.